These T cell receptor beta chains were read from a single sample in a study of T-cell reconstitution after alpha-beta-depleted transplantation in children. TCRdb reprocessed the PCR reads via MiXCR and lists one record per CDR3 protein. Here the sample spans around 300,000 distinct CDR3 sequences, around 7.3% being singletons. The sample consisted of peripheral blood, taken 360 days after TCRalphabeta/CD19-depleted stem cell transplant. These receptors all come from a female patient aged 2-10 years who had a stem cell transplant for Fanconi anemia, so the T cells may come from the graft donor. CDR3s include the opening cysteine and the closing phenylalanine or tryptophan. Each record gives: J gene, V gene, D gene, clone size, CDR3 protein, CDR3 DNA. The D gene is left open where the match is weak. Size tells how often a clone was seen (once, few, many) or the class of an expanded clone, and some rows leave it out.

J: TRBJ1-2
V: TRBV28
D: -
size: many
CDR3: CASSFFKDGYGYTF
DNA: TGTGCCAGCAGTTTTTTTAAGGACGGCTATGGCTACACCTTC

J: TRBJ2-5
V: TRBV3-1
D: -
size: few
CDR3: CASSQGFTYSAQETQYF
DNA: TGTGCCAGCAGCCAAGGATTCACGTACTCCGCGCAAGAGACCCAGTACTTC

J: TRBJ1-1
V: TRBV9
D: -
size: many
CDR3: CASSVAGQYTEAFF
DNA: TGTGCCAGCAGCGTAGCTGGGCAGTACACTGAAGCTTTCTTT

J: TRBJ2-2
V: TRBV5-5
D: -
size: -
CDR3: CASSLRRVNTGELFF
DNA: TGTGCCAGCAGCTTGCGGAGGGTAAACACCGGGGAGCTGTTTTTT

J: TRBJ2-1
V: TRBV9
D: TRBD2
size: few
CDR3: CASSPRGGTSGGTPYNEQFF
DNA: TGTGCCAGCAGCCCGAGAGGGGGGACTAGCGGGGGGACCCCCTACAATGAGCAGTTCTTC

J: TRBJ1-1
V: TRBV10-3
D: TRBD1
size: many
CDR3: CAITPTGVNTEAFF
DNA: TGTGCCATCACCCCGACAGGGGTGAACACTGAAGCTTTCTTT

J: TRBJ1-4
V: TRBV28
D: -
size: -
CDR3: CASSLPWVGEEKLFF
DNA: TGTGCCAGCAGTTTGCCCTGGGTAGGGGAGGAAAAACTGTTTTTT

J: TRBJ2-2
V: TRBV7-2
D: -
size: few
CDR3: CASSFLWGSTGELFF
DNA: TGTGCCAGCAGCTTTTTATGGGGATCAACCGGGGAGCTGTTTTTT

J: TRBJ1-1
V: TRBV5-1
D: -
size: many
CDR3: CASSWQAGGGTEAFF
DNA: TGCGCCAGCAGCTGGCAGGCAGGAGGAGGGACTGAAGCTTTCTTT

J: TRBJ2-3
V: TRBV24-1
D: -
size: many
CDR3: CATSDFGFLGTDTQYF
DNA: TGTGCCACCAGTGATTTCGGGTTCCTGGGCACAGATACGCAGTATTTT

J: TRBJ2-3
V: TRBV28
D: TRBD1
size: many
CDR3: CASARDRPTDTQYF
DNA: TGTGCCAGCGCCCGGGACAGACCCACAGATACGCAGTATTTT

J: TRBJ1-1
V: TRBV27
D: TRBD1
size: many
CDR3: CASTGTGGMNTEAFF
DNA: TGTGCCAGCACCGGGACAGGGGGGATGAACACTGAAGCTTTCTTT

J: TRBJ1-4
V: TRBV20-1
D: TRBD1
size: many
CDR3: CSAAPGQNNEKLFF
DNA: TGCAGTGCAGCTCCGGGACAGAATAATGAAAAACTGTTTTTT

J: TRBJ2-2
V: TRBV5-1
D: -
size: many
CDR3: CASSFGIASNTGELFF
DNA: TGCGCCAGCAGCTTTGGGATAGCGTCGAACACCGGGGAGCTGTTTTTT

J: TRBJ1-1
V: TRBV20-1
D: TRBD1
size: few
CDR3: CSARGGQGFSTEAFF
DNA: TGCAGTGCTAGAGGTGGACAGGGTTTTTCCACTGAAGCTTTCTTT

J: TRBJ2-3
V: TRBV19
D: TRBD2
size: few
CDR3: CASSTSGGTTDTQYF
DNA: TGTGCCAGTAGTACTAGCGGGGGAACTACAGATACGCAGTATTTT

J: TRBJ1-6
V: TRBV12-3/TRBV12-4
D: -
size: many
CDR3: CASSPPSPTRMNTLHF
DNA: TGTGCCAGCAGTCCCCCCTCACCTACTAGAATGAACACCCTCCACTTT

J: TRBJ2-7
V: TRBV5-1
D: -
size: many
CDR3: CASSLEVSTHEQYF
DNA: TGCGCCAGCAGCTTGGAAGTGTCTACCCACGAGCAGTACTTC

J: TRBJ1-4
V: TRBV27
D: -
size: -
CDR3: CASSPLGGVTPNEKLFF
DNA: TGTGCCAGCAGTCCCCTTGGGGGCGTGACTCCTAATGAAAAACTGTTTTTT

J: TRBJ1-2
V: TRBV12-3/TRBV12-4
D: -
size: -
CDR3: CASSFEIGGNKKSDTF
DNA: TGTGCCAGCAGTTTTGAAATCGGCGGCAATAAGAAATCGGACACCTTC

J: TRBJ2-3
V: TRBV20-1
D: -
size: few
CDR3: CSGPGGGTDTQYF
DNA: TGCAGCGGCCCGGGCGGGGGCACAGATACGCAGTATTTT

J: TRBJ2-2
V: TRBV27
D: TRBD1
size: few
CDR3: CASSWGDRGRAGELFF
DNA: TGTGCCAGCAGTTGGGGGGACAGGGGAAGAGCCGGGGAGCTGTTTTTT

J: TRBJ1-1
V: TRBV2
D: TRBD1
size: -
CDR3: CASSAAEGQGAFF
DNA: TGTGCCAGCAGTGCAGCTGAAGGACAGGGAGCTTTCTTT

J: TRBJ2-1
V: TRBV5-1
D: -
size: many
CDR3: CASSPSEGAGTQQFF
DNA: TGCGCCAGCAGCCCAAGCGAGGGAGCCGGGACTCAGCAGTTCTTC

J: TRBJ1-1
V: TRBV4-3
D: -
size: many
CDR3: CASSQSRVNTEAFF
DNA: TGCGCCAGCAGCCAGTCCAGGGTGAACACTGAAGCTTTCTTT

J: TRBJ2-5
V: TRBV12-3/TRBV12-4
D: -
size: many
CDR3: CASREAMVWTQYF
DNA: TGTGCCAGCAGGGAAGCGATGGTTTGGACCCAGTACTTC

J: TRBJ2-7
V: TRBV10-3
D: TRBD2
size: many
CDR3: CASRLAGLYEQYF
DNA: TGTGCCAGTCGGCTAGCGGGCCTCTACGAGCAGTACTTC

J: TRBJ2-1
V: TRBV5-4
D: TRBD1
size: many
CDR3: CASSLEQGAVEQFF
DNA: TGTGCCAGCAGCTTGGAACAGGGGGCTGTTGAGCAGTTCTTC

J: TRBJ2-2
V: TRBV7-3
D: -
size: many
CDR3: CASSPDMNTGELFF
DNA: TGTGCCAGCAGCCCCGACATGAACACCGGGGAGCTGTTTTTT

J: TRBJ1-2
V: TRBV7-9
D: -
size: -
CDR3: CASSGSLLEGYTF
DNA: TGTGCCAGCAGCGGAAGCCTACTAGAAGGCTACACCTTC

J: TRBJ1-1
V: TRBV7-2
D: -
size: many
CDR3: CASSLASTRNTEAFF
DNA: TGTGCCAGCAGCTTAGCCTCTACAAGGAACACTGAAGCTTTCTTT

J: TRBJ2-3
V: TRBV28
D: TRBD1
size: many
CDR3: CASRLAGTATDTQYF
DNA: TGTGCCAGCAGACTTGCCGGGACAGCAACAGATACGCAGTATTTT

J: TRBJ1-1
V: TRBV5-1
D: -
size: many
CDR3: CASSQGNTEAFF
DNA: TGTGCCAGCAGTCAAGGGAACACTGAAGCTTTCTTT

J: TRBJ2-1
V: TRBV27
D: -
size: many
CDR3: CASSFQGGEQFF
DNA: TGTGCCAGCAGTTTTCAAGGTGGTGAGCAGTTCTTC

J: TRBJ1-2
V: TRBV28
D: -
size: many
CDR3: CASRVGDGYTF
DNA: TGTGCCAGCAGGGTGGGAGACGGCTACACCTTC

J: TRBJ2-7
V: TRBV15
D: TRBD2
size: many
CDR3: CATSRDLASGRFEQYF
DNA: TGTGCCACCAGCAGAGATTTAGCTAGCGGGAGGTTCGAGCAGTACTTC

J: TRBJ2-7
V: TRBV20-1
D: TRBD2
size: many
CDR3: CSASQGLAGGYEQYF
DNA: TGCAGTGCTAGCCAAGGACTAGCGGGAGGTTACGAGCAGTACTTC

J: TRBJ2-7
V: TRBV9
D: -
size: many
CDR3: CASSVGWNYEQYF
DNA: TGTGCCAGCAGCGTAGGCTGGAACTACGAGCAGTACTTC

J: TRBJ1-6
V: TRBV7-6
D: -
size: few
CDR3: CASSPLGVNNSPLHF
DNA: TGTGCCAGCAGCCCCCTGGGAGTCAATAATTCACCCCTCCACTTT

J: TRBJ2-1
V: TRBV28
D: TRBD2
size: few
CDR3: CASSLSGGVTNEQFF
DNA: TGTGCCAGCAGCTTGAGCGGGGGAGTAACCAATGAGCAGTTCTTC

J: TRBJ2-3
V: TRBV18
D: TRBD2
size: many
CDR3: CASSLNSGGPTDTQYF
DNA: TGTGCCAGCTCATTGAACAGCGGGGGGCCCACAGATACGCAGTATTTT

J: TRBJ2-5
V: TRBV28
D: -
size: many
CDR3: CASSVTGASGTQYF
DNA: TGTGCCAGCAGCGTCACGGGGGCCTCTGGGACCCAGTACTTC

J: TRBJ1-2
V: TRBV9
D: -
size: -
CDR3: CASSVGAANYGYTF
DNA: TGTGCCAGCAGCGTAGGGGCGGCAAACTATGGCTACACCTTC

J: TRBJ2-3
V: TRBV2
D: -
size: many
CDR3: CASSEEISTDTQYF
DNA: TGTGCCAGCAGTGAGGAAATTAGCACAGATACGCAGTATTTT

J: TRBJ1-5
V: TRBV4-1
D: -
size: few
CDR3: CASSQISGDNQPQHF
DNA: TGCGCCAGCAGCCAAATATCAGGAGACAATCAGCCCCAGCATTTT

J: TRBJ2-7
V: TRBV5-6
D: TRBD2
size: -
CDR3: CASSFGTSGSPYEQYF
DNA: TGTGCCAGCAGCTTCGGTACTAGCGGGAGTCCCTACGAGCAGTACTTC

J: TRBJ2-3
V: TRBV24-1
D: -
size: many
CDR3: CATSDLGGVTDTQYF
DNA: TGTGCCACCAGTGATTTGGGAGGGGTCACAGATACGCAGTATTTT

J: TRBJ2-2
V: TRBV20-1
D: -
size: many
CDR3: CSAPAEAGELFF
DNA: TGCAGTGCCCCGGCAGAGGCCGGGGAGCTGTTTTTT

J: TRBJ2-7
V: TRBV5-1
D: TRBD1
size: many
CDR3: CASSPDRGVYEQYF
DNA: TGCGCCAGCAGCCCGGACAGGGGCGTTTACGAGCAGTACTTC